This T cell receptor beta chain was observed in a study of cytomegalovirus exposure and HLA in healthy donors. Regarding the study as a whole: A later analysis found most CMV-associated TCR beta chains apparently HLA-restricted.

On this clone itself: Antigen specificity is unknown.

It was with 60 Vbeta and 13 Jbeta primers that the PCR ran. The protocol was immunoSEQ multiplex PCR, while the TCRdb copy is restricted to in-frame clones and leaves out a portion. The table records over 150,000 clones, roughly four fifths of them present only once. Trimming removed 0 bases from V and 1 base from J, with 6 bases in between. The CDR3 loop spans 14 amino acids. Germline CDR1 is LGHNA and CDR2 is YSLEER. Samples came from healthy bone marrow donors. When sampled, the donors appeared nominally healthy, though they likely had unrecorded immune exposures. The chain is built from TRBV4-3 and TRBJ1-1; D is unclear. This clonotype was sampled from a man younger than 35 in good health and CMV-seronegative. Sequenced: PBMCs. The CDR3 DNA reads TGCGCCAGCAGCCAAGATACCGGGAACACTGAAGCTTTCTTT. Translated, it gives CASSQDTGNTEAFF.